The rows below give T cell receptor beta chains drawn from one sample of a study of blood T cell repertoires in COVID-19. Libraries were prepared by immunoSEQ multiplex PCR; TCRdb keeps only in-frame clonotypes and omits some of them. The repertoire holds about 75,000 clones, roughly 89% seen once, with 5% to 7.5% in the top ten. Sequencing input: peripheral blood. These receptors were collected from a woman between 45 and 60 years old with acute or convalescent COVID-19. Each CDR3 is given with its conserved first and last residue. The order of the fields is CDR3 DNA, CDR3 protein, D gene, J gene, clone size, V gene. D genes are given only for firm matches. Some rows have no size entry. The others give once, few or many, or a class for an expanded clone.

CDR3 DNA: TGCGCCATCGTAAAAGGGCAGGGAATATCTCACGAGCAGTACTTC
CDR3 protein: CAIVKGQGISHEQYF
D gene: NA
J gene: TRBJ2-7
clone size: NA
V gene: TRBV5-1

CDR3 DNA: TGTGCCAGCAGTACCCGACAGGGGGTTTATGGCTACACCTTC
CDR3 protein: CASSTRQGVYGYTF
D gene: TRBD1
J gene: TRBJ1-2
clone size: NA
V gene: TRBV6-5

CDR3 DNA: TGTGCCAGCAGCTTGACGGACCCGCGAGGGGAGCAGTACTTC
CDR3 protein: CASSLTDPRGEQYF
D gene: NA
J gene: TRBJ2-7
clone size: NA
V gene: TRBV5-6

CDR3 DNA: TGTGCCAGCTCTGTCCTCTCCAGCTCTGGAAACACCATATATTTT
CDR3 protein: CASSVLSSSGNTIYF
D gene: NA
J gene: TRBJ1-3
clone size: NA
V gene: TRBV18

CDR3 DNA: TGCGCCAGCAGCTTACAGGGGTCTGGGGCCAACGTCCTGACTTTC
CDR3 protein: CASSLQGSGANVLTF
D gene: TRBD1
J gene: TRBJ2-6
clone size: NA
V gene: TRBV5-1

CDR3 DNA: TGTGCCAGCAGCTTAGTCTTTGGGGCAGGGAATAGCAATCAGCCCCAGCATTTT
CDR3 protein: CASSLVFGAGNSNQPQHF
D gene: NA
J gene: TRBJ1-5
clone size: NA
V gene: TRBV7-2

CDR3 DNA: TGTGCCAGTAAACCCACTAGCGGGCACTACAATGAGCAGTTCTTC
CDR3 protein: CASKPTSGHYNEQFF
D gene: TRBD2
J gene: TRBJ2-1
clone size: NA
V gene: TRBV19

CDR3 DNA: TGTGCCAGCACCGAGGGGGCCTTGACCACCCGCTATGGCTACACCTTC
CDR3 protein: CASTEGALTTRYGYTF
D gene: TRBD1
J gene: TRBJ1-2
clone size: NA
V gene: TRBV2

CDR3 DNA: TGTGCCAGTAAAAGCGGGACCCAAGGAAACACCATATATTTT
CDR3 protein: CASKSGTQGNTIYF
D gene: NA
J gene: TRBJ1-3
clone size: many
V gene: TRBV27

CDR3 DNA: TGCAGTGCTAGTCTGGGGCCTGAAGGGGATCAGCCCCAGCATTTT
CDR3 protein: CSASLGPEGDQPQHF
D gene: NA
J gene: TRBJ1-5
clone size: NA
V gene: TRBV20-1

CDR3 DNA: TGTGCCAGCAGCCGCGGGACAGCCGGGATTTCTAACTATGGCTACACCTTC
CDR3 protein: CASSRGTAGISNYGYTF
D gene: TRBD1
J gene: TRBJ1-2
clone size: NA
V gene: TRBV5-5

CDR3 DNA: TGTGCCAGCAGCACGGGACAGCACTATGGCTACACCTTC
CDR3 protein: CASSTGQHYGYTF
D gene: TRBD1
J gene: TRBJ1-2
clone size: NA
V gene: TRBV28

CDR3 DNA: TGTGCCAGCAGCCCTACAGGGGTCTCCTACGAGCAGTACTTC
CDR3 protein: CASSPTGVSYEQYF
D gene: TRBD1
J gene: TRBJ2-7
clone size: few
V gene: TRBV28

CDR3 DNA: TGTGCCAGCAGTGAGGGACTAGCGGGGGCCTACGAGCAGTACTTC
CDR3 protein: CASSEGLAGAYEQYF
D gene: TRBD2
J gene: TRBJ2-7
clone size: once
V gene: TRBV6-1

CDR3 DNA: TGTGCCAGCAGTTTAGGGACAGGGGCCGGGGAGCTGTTTTTT
CDR3 protein: CASSLGTGAGELFF
D gene: TRBD1
J gene: TRBJ2-2
clone size: once
V gene: TRBV27

CDR3 DNA: TGTGCCAGTAGTATCGGACAGGGGGGCACAGATACGCAGTATTTT
CDR3 protein: CASSIGQGGTDTQYF
D gene: TRBD1
J gene: TRBJ2-3
clone size: NA
V gene: TRBV19

CDR3 DNA: TGTGCCTGGAGTATTCCCAAACCGGGAGGAAACACCATATATTTT
CDR3 protein: CAWSIPKPGGNTIYF
D gene: NA
J gene: TRBJ1-3
clone size: NA
V gene: TRBV30

CDR3 DNA: TGTGCCAGCAGCTCATGGCGGAGCGGGGATCAGTACTTC
CDR3 protein: CASSSWRSGDQYF
D gene: TRBD2
J gene: TRBJ2-5
clone size: once
V gene: TRBV7-2

CDR3 DNA: TGCGCCAGCCTTCTGACGGGGGGTGCCCCAGATACGCAGTATTTT
CDR3 protein: CASLLTGGAPDTQYF
D gene: TRBD2
J gene: TRBJ2-3
clone size: NA
V gene: TRBV5-1

CDR3 DNA: TGCAGCGTTGGACTAGCGCAGGGTGAGCAGTTCTTC
CDR3 protein: CSVGLAQGEQFF
D gene: TRBD2
J gene: TRBJ2-1
clone size: NA
V gene: TRBV29-1

CDR3 DNA: TGTGCCAGCAGTTTTAACAAGAACACTGAAGCTTTCTTT
CDR3 protein: CASSFNKNTEAFF
D gene: NA
J gene: TRBJ1-1
clone size: NA
V gene: TRBV2

CDR3 DNA: TGTGCCAGCAGTGAGTTAAGGGGCACTGAAGCTTTCTTT
CDR3 protein: CASSELRGTEAFF
D gene: NA
J gene: TRBJ1-1
clone size: NA
V gene: TRBV2